This T cell receptor beta chain appears in the sequencing data of a study of cytomegalovirus exposure and HLA in healthy donors. Study-level findings and limits: Excluded: some indistinguishable V segments such as TRBV6-2 and TRBV6-3. Rare sequences made up most TCRs, while some public TCRs were found in many donors. Reports indicate that TCR beta sequences accurately predicted the HLA-A and HLA-B alleles of most subjects.

The PCR used 60 Vbeta and 13 Jbeta primers. Measured with immunoSEQ multiplex PCR; TCRdb has only the in-frame clones, and not every one. The sample includes about 150,000 clones, approximately 63% seen only once; the top ten take under 2.5%. A remark on this clone: Its matching antigen is unknown.

This CDR3 has 15 amino acids. The germline CDR1 and CDR2 sequences are SEHNR and FQNEAQ (reference sequence). V lost 3 bases and J 1 base, leaving 12 bases between the germline ends. Source material: PBMCs. The chain joins TRBV7-9 to TRBJ1-1; no clear D. The TCR was taken from a woman aged 55 to 70 in good health and CMV-seropositive. CDR3 bases: TGTGCCAGCAGCTTCGGGTCACCAACGAACACTGAAGCTTTCTTT. This sequence encodes CASSFGSPTNTEAFF.